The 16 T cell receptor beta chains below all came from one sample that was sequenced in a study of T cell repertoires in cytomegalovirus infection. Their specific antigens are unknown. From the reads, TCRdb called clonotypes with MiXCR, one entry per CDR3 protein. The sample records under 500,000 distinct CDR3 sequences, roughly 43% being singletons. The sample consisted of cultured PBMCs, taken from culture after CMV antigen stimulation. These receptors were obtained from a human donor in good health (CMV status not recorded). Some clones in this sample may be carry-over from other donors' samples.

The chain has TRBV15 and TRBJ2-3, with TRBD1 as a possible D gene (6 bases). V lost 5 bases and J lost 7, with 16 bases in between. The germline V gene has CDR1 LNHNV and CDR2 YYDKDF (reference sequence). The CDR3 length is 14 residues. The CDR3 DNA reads TGTGCCACCAGCCAGAGGCCAGGGGAATATACGCAGTATTTT. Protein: CATSQRPGEYTQYF.

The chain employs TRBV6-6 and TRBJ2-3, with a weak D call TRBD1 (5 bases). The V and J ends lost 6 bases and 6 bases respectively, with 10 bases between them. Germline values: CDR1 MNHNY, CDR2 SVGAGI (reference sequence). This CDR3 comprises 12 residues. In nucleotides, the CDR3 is TGTGCCAGCAGGGTACAGGTGGATACGCAGTATTTT. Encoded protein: CASRVQVDTQYF.

The CDR3 sequence: CASSLDSHSNYGYTF. The CDR3 DNA is TGCGCCAGCAGCTTGGACAGCCATTCTAACTATGGCTACACCTTC. V usage is TRBV5-1 and J usage is TRBJ1-2; D call uncertain. Trimming left V 0 bases short and J 0 bases short, with 9 bases between. The V gene's germline CDR1 is SGHRS and CDR2 YFSETQ. The CDR3 runs to 15 residues.

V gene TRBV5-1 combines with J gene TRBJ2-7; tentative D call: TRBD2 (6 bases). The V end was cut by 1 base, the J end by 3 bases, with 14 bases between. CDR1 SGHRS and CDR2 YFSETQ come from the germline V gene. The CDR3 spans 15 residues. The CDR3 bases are TGCGCCAGCAGCTTGTTGGACGGGGGAAACTACGAGCAGTACTTC. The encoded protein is CASSLLDGGNYEQYF.

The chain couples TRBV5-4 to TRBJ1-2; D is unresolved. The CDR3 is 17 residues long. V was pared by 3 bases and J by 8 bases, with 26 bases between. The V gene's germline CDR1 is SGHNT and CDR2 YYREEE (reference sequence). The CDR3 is CASSSGQTISILGGYTF. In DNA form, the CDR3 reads TGTGCCAGCAGCTCGGGCCAAACGATCTCTATATTGGGCGGCTACACCTTC.

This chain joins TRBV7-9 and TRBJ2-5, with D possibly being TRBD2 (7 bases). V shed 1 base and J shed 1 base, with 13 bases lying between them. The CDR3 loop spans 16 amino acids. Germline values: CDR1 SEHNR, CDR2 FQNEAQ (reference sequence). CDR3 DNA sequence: TGTGCCAGCAGCTTAGGGGGCGGGGGCGTCCAAGAGACCCAGTACTTC. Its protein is CASSLGGGGVQETQYF.

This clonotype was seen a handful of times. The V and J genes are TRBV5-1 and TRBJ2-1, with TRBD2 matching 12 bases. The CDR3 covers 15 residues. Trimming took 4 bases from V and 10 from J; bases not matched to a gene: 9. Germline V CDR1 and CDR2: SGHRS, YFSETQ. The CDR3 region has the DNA TGCGCCAGCAGCGTCCGACTAGCGGGGGTTGAAGAGCAGTTCTTC. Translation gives CASSVRLAGVEEQFF.

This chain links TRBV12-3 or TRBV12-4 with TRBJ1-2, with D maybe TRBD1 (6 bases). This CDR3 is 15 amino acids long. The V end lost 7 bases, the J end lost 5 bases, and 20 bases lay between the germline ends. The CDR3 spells CASKLEGHRNYGYTF. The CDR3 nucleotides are TGTGCCAGCAAGCTGGAGGGACATAGAAATTATGGCTACACCTTC.

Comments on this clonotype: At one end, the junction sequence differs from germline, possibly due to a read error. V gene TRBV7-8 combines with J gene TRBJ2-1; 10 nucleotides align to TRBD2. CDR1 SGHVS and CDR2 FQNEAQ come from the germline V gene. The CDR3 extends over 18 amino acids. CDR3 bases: TGTGCCAGCAGCTTAGTGTGGGTTAGCGGGAGGCCCTACAATGAGCATTTCTTC. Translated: CASSLVWVSGRPYNEHFF.

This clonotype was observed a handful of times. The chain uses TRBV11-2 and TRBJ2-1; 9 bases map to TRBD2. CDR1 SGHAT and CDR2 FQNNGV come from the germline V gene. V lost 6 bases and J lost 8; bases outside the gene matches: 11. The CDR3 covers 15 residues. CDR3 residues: CASRRWGGGVDEQFF. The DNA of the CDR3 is TGTGCCAGCAGAAGATGGGGCGGGGGGGTCGATGAGCAGTTCTTC.

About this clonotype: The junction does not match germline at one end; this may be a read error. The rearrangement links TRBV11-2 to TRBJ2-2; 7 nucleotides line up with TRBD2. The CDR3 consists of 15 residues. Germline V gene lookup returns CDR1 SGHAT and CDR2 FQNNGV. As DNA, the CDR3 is TGTGCCAGCAGCTCCATATCGGGGCCAGGCGGGGGGCTGTTTTTT. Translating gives CASSSISGPGGGLFF.

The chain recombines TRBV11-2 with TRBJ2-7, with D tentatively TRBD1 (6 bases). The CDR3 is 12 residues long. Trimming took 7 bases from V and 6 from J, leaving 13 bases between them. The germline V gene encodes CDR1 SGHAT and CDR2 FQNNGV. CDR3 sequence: CASNKGGSEQYF. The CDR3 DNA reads TGTGCCAGCAACAAAGGGGGTAGCGAGCAGTACTTC.

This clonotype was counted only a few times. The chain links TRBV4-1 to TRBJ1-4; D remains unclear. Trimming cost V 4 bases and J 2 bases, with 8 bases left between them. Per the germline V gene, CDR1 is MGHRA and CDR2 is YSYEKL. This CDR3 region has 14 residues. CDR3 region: CASSLRETNEKLFF. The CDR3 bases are TGCGCCAGCAGCCTCCGGGAGACTAATGAAAAACTGTTTTTT.

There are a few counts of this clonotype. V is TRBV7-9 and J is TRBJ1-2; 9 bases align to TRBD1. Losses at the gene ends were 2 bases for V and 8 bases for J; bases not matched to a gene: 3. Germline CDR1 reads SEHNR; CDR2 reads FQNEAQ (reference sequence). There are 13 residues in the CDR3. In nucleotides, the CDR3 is TGTGCCAGCAGCTTATGGACAGGGGAAGGCTACACCTTC. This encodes CASSLWTGEGYTF.

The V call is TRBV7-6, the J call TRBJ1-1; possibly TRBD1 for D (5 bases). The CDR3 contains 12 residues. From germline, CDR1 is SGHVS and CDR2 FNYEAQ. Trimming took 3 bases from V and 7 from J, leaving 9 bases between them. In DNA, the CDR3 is TGTGCCAGCAGCTTCGGGGACCTTGAAGCTTTCTTT. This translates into CASSFGDLEAFF.

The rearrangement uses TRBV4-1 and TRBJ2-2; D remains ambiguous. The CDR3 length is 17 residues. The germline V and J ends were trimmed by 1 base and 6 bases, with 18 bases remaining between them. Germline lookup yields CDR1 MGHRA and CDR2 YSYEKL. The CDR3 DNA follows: TGCGCCAGCAGCCAAGCTCCTGGCCCTATTGGGTCCGGGGAGCTGTTTTTT. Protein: CASSQAPGPIGSGELFF.